This TCR beta chain emerged from a study of shared clonotypes between healthy human individuals. Overall study findings and caveats: Among several donors, roughly 5% of naive CD4 clonotypes were found in common.

An approximately 200 ng quantity of DNA, roughly 29,000 T cell genomes, went into the sorted-subset replicate PCRs. Produced via immunoSEQ multiplex PCR; TCRdb's table is partial and in-frame only. The sample records approximately 720,000 clones, 92% being singletons. As to this clone: Its antigen is currently unknown.

Selected positively for CCR7 and CD45RO-negative, naive CD8 cells excluded terminally differentiated effector memory CD45RA+ cells. The CDR3 spans 15 residues. Looked up from germline, CDR1 is LNHDA and CDR2 is SQIVND (reference sequence). The J segment lost 1 base and the V segment lost 3 bases, leaving 3 bases of the junction unmatched. The sequenced material came from naive CD8+ T cells sorted from blood. This chain uses TRBV19 with TRBJ2-5; TRBD2 aligns across 9 bases. The TCR comes from a young man in good health. This CDR3 reads CASSMLAGFQETQYF. The CDR3 region has the DNA TGTGCCAGTAGTATGCTAGCGGGGTTCCAAGAGACCCAGTACTTC.